This T cell receptor (beta chain) was captured in a study of CD8+ T cells in alopecia areata. Study in general: The protocol delivered tofacitinib for 6 to 18 months, then withdrew it for 6 months.

Comments on this clone: Its specificity is not known.

Study findings and constraints: Mice gave a clearer picture of TCR sharing than patients did, possibly for HLA-related reasons. Sequenced scalp T cells also include alphabeta T cells resident in normal skin.

Trimming left V 4 bases short and J 0 bases short, with 16 bases between. Germline V gene data show CDR1 as GTSNPN and CDR2 as SVGIG (reference sequence). The CDR3 contains 15 residues. It was cDNA, reverse transcribed from extracted RNA, that served as the sequencing template. Profiled with immunoSEQ multiplex PCR; TCRdb holds only in-frame clones, not every one. The table lists roughly 250,000 clones, roughly 60% of them singletons. Treatment defined: oral pan-JAK inhibitor, 5-10 mg twice daily. This TCR was sampled from a human donor with alopecia areata. Source: CD4+ T cells sorted from blood, taken at roughly week 53, from a patient treated with tofacitinib. V is TRBV30 and J is TRBJ2-7; D gene uncertain. This CDR3 reads CAWNFGPRSSYEQYF. CDR3 bases: TGTGCCTGGAATTTCGGACCTCGAAGCTCCTACGAGCAGTACTTC. Full variable domain (outside the CDR3, taken from reference TRBV30 and TRBJ2-7): SQTIHQWPATLVQPVGSPLSLECTVEGTSNPNLYWYRQAAGRGLQLLFYSVGIGQISSEVPQNLSASRPQDRQFILSSKKLLLSDSGFYLCAWNFGPRSSYEQYFGPGTRLTVT.